These 27 T cell receptor beta chains were sequenced from one sample in a study of T cells in Graves' hyperthyroidism and ophthalmopathy. TCR beta CDR3 sequences were amplified from RNA transcripts. RT-PCR in the first round (using the HTBI primer set) targeted the TCR CDR3. TCRdb re-analysed the multiplex PCR reads in MiXCR, keeping a single row per CDR3 protein. Seen here are hundreds of thousands of distinct CDR3 sequences, approximately 15% observed once, and the top ten hold roughly 13%. The material sequenced was blood. All receptors derive from a woman aged 18-35 years with Graves' hyperthyroidism.

This clonotype was seen many times. The chain has TRBV2 and TRBJ2-3; the D gene could be TRBD1 or TRBD2 (5 bases each). Trimming cost V 6 bases and J 1 base, with 14 bases left between them. Germline V gene sequence: CDR1 SNHLY, CDR2 FYNNEI. CDR3 length: 15 amino acids. Here the CDR3 reads CASSRDQKGTDTQYF. CDR3 sequence (DNA): TGTGCCAGCAGCCGGGACCAGAAGGGCACAGATACGCAGTATTTT.

The chain uses TRBV4-2 and TRBJ2-7; D unclear. V was trimmed by 0 bases and J by 2 bases, leaving 11 bases between them. Germline V gene lookup returns CDR1 LGHNA and CDR2 YNFKEQ. CDR3 length: 15 amino acids. CDR3 amino acids: CASSQDRTTAYEQYF. As DNA, the CDR3 is TGTGCCAGCAGCCAAGATCGGACGACTGCCTACGAGCAGTACTTC.

This chain connects TRBV20-1 to TRBJ1-1; 7 nucleotides match TRBD1. Germline V CDR1 and CDR2: DFQATT, SNEGSKA (reference sequence). This CDR3 spans 13 amino acids. V shed 6 bases and J 3 bases; nucleotides not matched to a gene: 7. CDR3 residues: CSALDRVDTEAFF. The CDR3 DNA reads TGCAGTGCCCTCGACAGGGTTGACACTGAAGCTTTCTTT.

The V and J genes are TRBV6-5 and TRBJ2-7, with 7 positions matching TRBD1. The CDR3 extends over 15 amino acids. V gave up 2 bases and J gave up 3 bases; unmatched junction bases: 7. Germline V gene lookup returns CDR1 MNHEY and CDR2 SVGAGI. The CDR3 bases are TGTGCCAGCAGTTACACCGCAGGGACAGTCTACGAGCAGTACTTC. This translates into CASSYTAGTVYEQYF.

Concerning this clonotype itself: The germline gene is not matched at one end of the junction; a read error may be the cause. The chain joins TRBV28 to TRBJ2-1; a weak D match, TRBD2 (6 bases). CDR3 length: 14 residues. Germline V CDR1 and CDR2: MDHEN, SYDVKM. The CDR3 coding sequence is TGTGCCAGCAGTTCCAGAATAGCGGACAATGAGCAGCTCTTC. It specifies CASSSRIADNEQLF.

In this sample, this clonotype turned up many times. The V and J genes are TRBV6-1 and TRBJ2-7, with unresolved D. Germline CDR1 is MNHNS and CDR2 is SASEGT. V lost 2 bases and J 2 bases, leaving 10 bases between the germline ends. CDR3 length equals 14 residues. CDR3 amino acids: CASSESGRAYEQYF. DNA for the CDR3: TGTGCCAGCAGTGAATCTGGCAGAGCCTACGAGCAGTACTTC.

This clonotype was seen more than once but under ten times. V is TRBV12-3 or TRBV12-4 and J is TRBJ1-2; 10 bases fit TRBD1. With V trimmed by 6 bases and J by 4 bases, 5 bases remained unmatched. The CDR3 runs to 14 residues. The DNA of the CDR3 is TGTGCCAGCAGATCGGGACAGGGGTCCTATGGCTACACCTTC. Translation gives CASRSGQGSYGYTF.

Ten or more counts support this clonotype. This chain uses TRBV4-1 with TRBJ2-1; possible D gene TRBD2, 6 bases. Trimming took off 1 base at V and 0 bases at J, with 10 bases between the two ends. The germline gives CDR1 MGHRA, CDR2 YSYEKL. The CDR3 extends over 16 amino acids. The CDR3 sequence: CASSQVYGSSYNEQFF. The CDR3 DNA reads as TGCGCCAGCAGCCAAGTTTACGGGAGCTCCTACAATGAGCAGTTCTTC.

The count of this clonotype is one. The rearrangement links TRBV24-1 to TRBJ2-1; 7 nucleotides line up with TRBD1. From germline, CDR1 is KGHDR and CDR2 SFDVKD. CDR3 length: 16 residues. The V gene end was trimmed by 4 bases and the J gene end by 4 bases; junction bases not matched to a gene: 9. CDR3 loop: CATSDPTGARYNEQFF. As DNA, the CDR3 is TGTGCCACCAGTGACCCTACAGGGGCGAGATACAATGAGCAGTTCTTC.

This clonotype has only a few counts. One end of the junction is discordant with germline, which a read error may explain. This rearrangement joins TRBV3-1 to TRBJ2-4; 8 bases are shared with TRBD1. CDR1 and CDR2 (germline): LGHDT, YNNKEL (reference sequence). The CDR3 runs to 17 residues. The CDR3 protein is CASSQASGGRTKSIQYF. In nucleotides, the CDR3 is TGTGCCAGCAGCCAAGCCTCAGGGGGCAGGACCAAAAGCATTCAGTACTTC.

This clonotype was detected many times. The rearrangement uses TRBV6-1 and TRBJ2-5, with D possibly TRBD1 on 6 matching bases. The CDR3 loop spans 14 amino acids. V lost 7 bases and J lost 2, with 14 bases in between. Germline assignment: CDR1 MNHNS and CDR2 SASEGT. CDR3 protein: CASTRTVQQETQYF. In DNA, the CDR3 is TGTGCCAGCACCAGGACAGTCCAACAAGAGACCCAGTACTTC.

V usage is TRBV20-1 and J usage is TRBJ2-2; D call uncertain. This CDR3 comprises 13 residues. V dropped 1 base and J dropped 5 bases, with 8 bases sitting between them. Per germline, CDR1 DFQATT and CDR2 SNEGSKA (reference sequence). CDR3 nucleotide sequence: TGCAGTGCTAGAGGGGGTGGAACCGGGGAGCTGTTTTTT. Its translation: CSARGGGTGELFF.

This clonotype was counted a few times. The CDR3 here is CSAPGQPGGELFF. Written as DNA, the CDR3 is TGCAGTGCTCCAGGACAGCCCGGCGGGGAGCTGTTTTTT. The chain couples TRBV20-1 to TRBJ2-2; maybe TRBD1 (6 bases). The CDR3 runs to 13 residues. V was cut by 5 bases and J by 7 bases, with 14 bases left in between. Germline V gene lookup returns CDR1 DFQATT and CDR2 SNEGSKA (reference sequence).

This clonotype turned up a few times. The chain joins TRBV7-8 to TRBJ1-3; D unresolved. The CDR3 covers 14 residues. Germline values: CDR1 SGHVS, CDR2 FQNEAQ. The V and J ends lost 2 bases and 2 bases respectively, with 7 bases between them. The CDR3 DNA follows: TGTGCCAGCAGCTTAAGTATACCTGGAAACACCATATATTTT. Translation gives CASSLSIPGNTIYF.

This clonotype was counted ten times or more. The chain couples TRBV2 to TRBJ1-1, with D uncertain. The ends were cut back, 6 bases at V and 1 base at J, with 12 bases in the middle. The CDR3 loop spans 14 amino acids. In germline, CDR1 is SNHLY, CDR2 FYNNEI. DNA for the CDR3: TGTGCCAGCAGGACTGAGACGGAGAACACTGAAGCTTTCTTT. Its translation is CASRTETENTEAFF.

About this clonotype itself: An end of the junction differs from the germline gene, which may be a read error. The chain carries TRBV4-1 and TRBJ2-5; D call uncertain. This CDR3 has 13 residues. CDR1 and CDR2 (germline): MGHRA, YSYEKL. The CDR3 DNA is TGCGCCAGCAGTCAAGCTGTTGCCGAGACCCAGTACTTC. Protein: CASSQAVAETQYF.

This chain links TRBV20-1 with TRBJ2-2; perhaps TRBD1 as D (5 bases). With 5 bases removed from V and 6 bases from J, the gap between germline ends came to 10 bases. The germline CDR1 and CDR2 sequences are DFQATT and SNEGSKA (reference sequence). This CDR3 contains 12 residues. Here the CDR3 DNA reads TGCAGTGCTCACAAGGGGCCCGGGGAGCTGTTTTTT. This encodes CSAHKGPGELFF.

The V call is TRBV19, the J call TRBJ1-5, with D hard to call. V was shortened by 10 bases and J by 0 bases, with 13 bases between the two germline ends. Germline V gene lookup returns CDR1 LNHDA and CDR2 SQIVND (reference sequence). CDR3 size: 14 residues. The DNA of the CDR3 is TGTGCCACAGGAGGCCATTATAGCAATCAGCCCCAGCATTTT. It codes for CATGGHYSNQPQHF.

CDR3 region: CASSLLDGVNQPQHF. The CDR3 bases are TGTGCCAGCAGTTTATTGGACGGAGTTAATCAGCCCCAGCATTTT. The V and J genes are TRBV28 and TRBJ1-5; no clear D. The CDR3 has 15 amino acids. The V end was cut by 1 base, the J end by 4 bases, with 11 bases between. From germline, CDR1 is MDHEN and CDR2 SYDVKM.

This clonotype was seen at least ten times. The V gene is TRBV28, the J gene TRBJ1-6; 9 bases align to TRBD1. Germline CDR1 and CDR2: MDHEN and SYDVKM. The length of the CDR3 is 14 residues. V lost 5 bases and J lost 7; bases outside the gene matches: 3. CDR3 bases: TGTGCCAGCAGTACCGGGACAGGGAATTCACCCCTCCACTTT. This encodes CASSTGTGNSPLHF.

About this clonotype: This may come from a read error, since a much larger clone is one base off. Likely a read error: the CDR3 ends without its conserved phenylalanine or tryptophan. The chain joins TRBV5-1 to TRBJ2-1; unclear D gene. CDR1 and CDR2 from the germline V gene are SGHRS and YFSETQ. With 0 bases removed from V and 5 bases from J, the gap between germline ends came to 12 bases. This CDR3 has 15 amino acids. The CDR3 DNA reads TGCGCCAGCAGCTTGGATGCGATACGGAACAATGAGCAGTTCTCC. Protein: CASSLDAIRNNEQFS.

The chain joins TRBV12-3 or TRBV12-4 to TRBJ1-1; 7 nucleotides agree with TRBD1. The CDR3 covers 15 residues. V lost 5 bases, J lost 5 bases, and 11 bases stayed unmatched. CDR3 in amino acids: CASSPGGTGGTEAFF. The CDR3 DNA follows: TGTGCCAGCAGTCCAGGGGGAACCGGAGGGACTGAAGCTTTCTTT.

This clonotype was observed a single time. The rearrangement uses TRBV7-9 and TRBJ2-1, with TRBD2 identical over 7 bases. Germline values: CDR1 SEHNR, CDR2 FQNEAQ (reference sequence). The V gene end was trimmed by 2 bases and the J gene end by 6 bases; junction bases not matched to a gene: 4. The CDR3 contains 14 residues. CDR3 protein: CASSLRLASNEQFF. CDR3 bases: TGTGCCAGCAGCTTAAGACTAGCTAGCAATGAGCAGTTCTTC.

This clonotype was recorded at least ten times. The rearrangement joins TRBV20-1 to TRBJ2-7; weak D call: TRBD1 (6 bases). Trimming took off 3 bases at V and 0 bases at J, with 21 bases between the two ends. Germline CDR1 reads DFQATT; CDR2 reads SNEGSKA (reference sequence). The CDR3 contains 17 residues. CDR3 in amino acids: CSASRSPQGVSSYEQYF. DNA for the CDR3: TGCAGTGCTAGTAGGAGCCCACAGGGAGTTTCCTCCTACGAGCAGTACTTC.

This clonotype has ten or more counts. The V gene is TRBV12-3 or TRBV12-4, the J gene TRBJ1-5; 9 bases are shared with TRBD1. The CDR3 consists of 15 residues. Trimming cost V 6 bases and J 1 base; bases outside gene matches: 4. CDR3 protein: CASRGTGGSNQPQHF. The CDR3 coding sequence is TGTGCCAGCAGGGGCACAGGGGGCAGCAATCAGCCCCAGCATTTT.

V is TRBV6-5 and J is TRBJ1-6; D is possibly TRBD1 (5 bases). V was clipped by 2 bases and J by 7 bases, with 12 bases between them. CDR1 is MNHEY and CDR2 is SVGAGI in the germline V gene. The CDR3 has 15 residues. The CDR3 sequence: CASSYQGSNNSPLHF. CDR3 DNA sequence: TGTGCCAGCAGTTACCAGGGATCAAACAATTCACCCCTCCACTTT.

This clonotype has a handful of counts. This chain connects TRBV20-1 to TRBJ2-1; tentatively, D is TRBD1 (5 bases). Per germline, CDR1 DFQATT and CDR2 SNEGSKA (reference sequence). V was pared by 0 bases and J by 1 base, with 13 bases between. This CDR3 has 16 amino acids. CDR3 bases: TGCAGTGCTAGAGATTTGCAGGGCCCATCCTACAATGAGCAGTTCTTC. The encoded protein is CSARDLQGPSYNEQFF.